The rows below give T cell receptor beta chains drawn from one sample of a study of radiotherapy plus CTLA-4 blockade in lung cancer. Data came from immunoSEQ multiplex PCR; TCRdb stores just in-frame clones and leaves some out. The table records 11,000 to 15,000 clones, about 89% of them present only once. Sequencing used peripheral blood, obtained from a patient treated with radiotherapy plus ipilimumab. Receptors were obtained from a human donor with non-small cell lung cancer that progressed on radiotherapy plus ipilimumab. Some clones in this sample may be carry-over from other donors' samples. The CDR3 runs from the conserved cysteine through the conserved F or W. The order of the fields is J gene, clone size, V gene, D gene, CDR3 DNA, CDR3 protein. The D gene is left open where the match is weak. Size is omitted from some rows. Given values are once, few, many or a class for expanded clones.

j_call: TRBJ2-1; clone_size: .; v_call: TRBV19; d_call: TRBD2; cdr3_nt: TGTGCCAGTAGTATTGGGACTAGCGTCTACAATGAGCAGTTCTTC; cdr3_aa: CASSIGTSVYNEQFF
j_call: TRBJ2-3; clone_size: .; v_call: TRBV19; d_call: TRBD2; cdr3_nt: TGTGCCACCGCGACTAGCGGGAGCACAGATACGCAGTATTTT; cdr3_aa: CATATSGSTDTQYF
j_call: TRBJ2-2; clone_size: .; v_call: TRBV18; d_call: .; cdr3_nt: TGTGCCAGCTCACCAAATTCATTACAGGGTGGCACCGGGGAGCTGTTTTTT; cdr3_aa: CASSPNSLQGGTGELFF
j_call: TRBJ2-7; clone_size: .; v_call: TRBV2; d_call: TRBD2; cdr3_nt: TGTGCCAGCAGTGGGGGGACTAGCGGGGGTACATACGAGCAGTACTTC; cdr3_aa: CASSGGTSGGTYEQYF
j_call: TRBJ2-3; clone_size: .; v_call: TRBV9; d_call: TRBD2; cdr3_nt: TGTGCCAGCAGTCCTCTGGGGGGGAGAGTAGATACGCAGTATTTT; cdr3_aa: CASSPLGGRVDTQYF
j_call: TRBJ2-7; clone_size: once; v_call: TRBV21-1; d_call: .; cdr3_nt: TGTGCCAGCAGCAAAGAGGACAGGGACTGGGTCGCCTACGAGCAGTACTTC; cdr3_aa: CASSKEDRDWVAYEQYF
j_call: TRBJ2-3; clone_size: .; v_call: TRBV18; d_call: TRBD1; cdr3_nt: TGTGCCAGCTCCCCCGGACAGGGAGCAGATACGCAGTATTTT; cdr3_aa: CASSPGQGADTQYF
j_call: TRBJ2-2; clone_size: .; v_call: TRBV4-1; d_call: TRBD1; cdr3_nt: TGCGCCAGCAGCCAAGCAGGGGGCGCGTTCACCGGGGAGCTGTTTTTT; cdr3_aa: CASSQAGGAFTGELFF
j_call: TRBJ2-7; clone_size: .; v_call: TRBV6-1; d_call: TRBD1; cdr3_nt: TGTGCCAGCAGGGACAGGGGGCAAGGTAGTGAGCAGTACTTC; cdr3_aa: CASRDRGQGSEQYF
j_call: TRBJ2-3; clone_size: .; v_call: TRBV9; d_call: .; cdr3_nt: TGTGCCAGCAGCACCCGATTATGGGGGGAGGGGGGCGCAGATACGCAGTATTTT; cdr3_aa: CASSTRLWGEGGADTQYF
j_call: TRBJ2-3; clone_size: once; v_call: TRBV18; d_call: .; cdr3_nt: TGTGCCAGCTCACCAGTCGGACTGCCATTCACAGATACGCAGTATTTT; cdr3_aa: CASSPVGLPFTDTQYF
j_call: TRBJ1-5; clone_size: .; v_call: TRBV9; d_call: TRBD1; cdr3_nt: TGTGCCAGCAGCTTTCCGGGACAGGGGGTTCTTAGCAATCAGCCCCAGCATTTT; cdr3_aa: CASSFPGQGVLSNQPQHF
j_call: TRBJ2-5; clone_size: few; v_call: TRBV6-5; d_call: TRBD2; cdr3_nt: TGTGCCAGCAGTTGGAAGGTAGCGGGGCGAATATCGGGCCAGTACTTC; cdr3_aa: CASSWKVAGRISGQYF
j_call: TRBJ1-3; clone_size: .; v_call: TRBV5-1; d_call: .; cdr3_nt: TGCGCCAGCAGCACTGGTACCTCTGGAAACACCATATATTTT; cdr3_aa: CASSTGTSGNTIYF
j_call: TRBJ2-7; clone_size: .; v_call: TRBV7-9; d_call: TRBD2; cdr3_nt: TGTGCCAGCAGCTTAGCGCCTAGCGGAGACTCCTACGAGCAGTACTTC; cdr3_aa: CASSLAPSGDSYEQYF
j_call: TRBJ2-7; clone_size: once; v_call: TRBV5-1; d_call: .; cdr3_nt: TGCGCCAGCAGCTTGGCGCCTAGCGACTCCTACGAGCAGTACTTC; cdr3_aa: CASSLAPSDSYEQYF
j_call: TRBJ2-1; clone_size: .; v_call: TRBV5-6; d_call: TRBD1; cdr3_nt: TGTGCCAGCCGACAAGGACAGGGGTACAATGAGCAGTTCTTC; cdr3_aa: CASRQGQGYNEQFF
j_call: TRBJ2-3; clone_size: .; v_call: TRBV29-1; d_call: TRBD2; cdr3_nt: TGCAGCGTCGGGACTAGCGGGAGTGGAGGAGATACGCAGTATTTT; cdr3_aa: CSVGTSGSGGDTQYF
j_call: TRBJ2-2; clone_size: .; v_call: TRBV6-1; d_call: .; cdr3_nt: TGTGCCAGCAGACCCCGGGGAACCGGGGAGCTGTTTTTT; cdr3_aa: CASRPRGTGELFF
j_call: TRBJ2-5; clone_size: large; v_call: TRBV5-1; d_call: .; cdr3_nt: TGCGCCAGCAGCTTGTTTGGGACGGAGGGGGAGACCCAGTACTTC; cdr3_aa: CASSLFGTEGETQYF
j_call: TRBJ2-1; clone_size: .; v_call: TRBV6-1; d_call: TRBD2; cdr3_nt: TGTGCCAGCAGCGCAGGACTAGCGAACGGCGATGAGCAGTTCTTC; cdr3_aa: CASSAGLANGDEQFF
j_call: TRBJ2-7; clone_size: .; v_call: TRBV30; d_call: TRBD2; cdr3_nt: TGTGCCTGGAGTGGGGGCGGGGGGACCTACGAGCAGTACTTC; cdr3_aa: CAWSGGGGTYEQYF
j_call: TRBJ1-4; clone_size: .; v_call: TRBV4-3; d_call: TRBD1; cdr3_nt: TGCGCCAGCAGCCAAGATTTTGGGACAGACCCTAGAACTAATGAAAAACTGTTTTTT; cdr3_aa: CASSQDFGTDPRTNEKLFF
j_call: TRBJ2-5; clone_size: once; v_call: TRBV18; d_call: .; cdr3_nt: TGTGCCAACTCATCTATAACCGGGCCTCTCCAGGGGACCCAGTACTTC; cdr3_aa: CANSSITGPLQGTQYF
j_call: TRBJ2-3; clone_size: .; v_call: TRBV5-1; d_call: .; cdr3_nt: TGCGCCAGCAGATCAGCGGCTAGCACAGATACGCAGTATTTT; cdr3_aa: CASRSAASTDTQYF
j_call: TRBJ2-3; clone_size: .; v_call: TRBV5-1; d_call: TRBD1; cdr3_nt: TGCGCCAGCAGGCAGGGGGATAGGACAGATACGCAGTATTTT; cdr3_aa: CASRQGDRTDTQYF
j_call: TRBJ2-3; clone_size: .; v_call: TRBV2; d_call: TRBD2; cdr3_nt: TGTGCCAGCAGTGTGGCTAGCGGGGGCCCCACAGATACGCAGTATTTT; cdr3_aa: CASSVASGGPTDTQYF
j_call: TRBJ2-3; clone_size: .; v_call: TRBV6-1; d_call: .; cdr3_nt: TGTGCCAGCAGTGAAGTTTCGGGATCCAGCACAGATACGCAGTATTTT; cdr3_aa: CASSEVSGSSTDTQYF
j_call: TRBJ2-7; clone_size: .; v_call: TRBV2; d_call: TRBD1; cdr3_nt: TGTGCCAGCAGCTCGGCGGACAGGGCGGCTTACGAGCAGTACTTC; cdr3_aa: CASSSADRAAYEQYF
j_call: TRBJ2-7; clone_size: .; v_call: TRBV5-1; d_call: TRBD2; cdr3_nt: TGCGCCAGCAGCTTGGGGATATCTAGCGGGGGTCCCCACGAGCAGTACTTC; cdr3_aa: CASSLGISSGGPHEQYF
j_call: TRBJ1-1; clone_size: .; v_call: TRBV18; d_call: .; cdr3_nt: TGTGCCAGCTCACCGCAGGGATATAGCACTGAAGCTTTCTTT; cdr3_aa: CASSPQGYSTEAFF
j_call: TRBJ1-2; clone_size: .; v_call: TRBV7-2; d_call: .; cdr3_nt: TGTGCCAGCAGCTCCCCCCTTCCCTATGGCTACACCTTC; cdr3_aa: CASSSPLPYGYTF
j_call: TRBJ2-2; clone_size: once; v_call: TRBV4-3; d_call: TRBD1; cdr3_nt: TGCGCCAGCAGCCTCCTAGGGGCGGGACAGGGGTCCGGGGAGCTGTTTTTT; cdr3_aa: CASSLLGAGQGSGELFF
j_call: TRBJ1-3; clone_size: .; v_call: TRBV19; d_call: TRBD1; cdr3_nt: TGTGCCAGTAGCCCAAACAGGGGGAACTATGGAAACACCATATATTTT; cdr3_aa: CASSPNRGNYGNTIYF
j_call: TRBJ1-2; clone_size: .; v_call: TRBV27; d_call: TRBD1; cdr3_nt: TGTGCCAGCAGTTCCGGGACAGATCCTTATGGCTACACCTTC; cdr3_aa: CASSSGTDPYGYTF
j_call: TRBJ2-1; clone_size: .; v_call: TRBV7-2; d_call: TRBD2; cdr3_nt: TGTGCCAGCAGCTCCTACCGATTTAGCGGGGGGCAGCAGTTCTTC; cdr3_aa: CASSSYRFSGGQQFF
j_call: TRBJ1-5; clone_size: .; v_call: TRBV7-2; d_call: TRBD1; cdr3_nt: TGTGCCAGCAGCGGGACAGGGCGTAGCAATCAGCCCCAGCATTTT; cdr3_aa: CASSGTGRSNQPQHF
j_call: TRBJ2-1; clone_size: .; v_call: TRBV18; d_call: TRBD2; cdr3_nt: TGTGCCAGCTCCCGGGGAGGGATACCCAATGAGCAGTTCTTC; cdr3_aa: CASSRGGIPNEQFF
j_call: TRBJ2-1; clone_size: .; v_call: TRBV4-3; d_call: .; cdr3_nt: TGCGCCAGCAGCCAAGATTTGGGCGCGTCAGTCCCCTCCTACAATGAGCAGTTCTTC; cdr3_aa: CASSQDLGASVPSYNEQFF
j_call: TRBJ1-5; clone_size: .; v_call: TRBV27; d_call: TRBD1; cdr3_nt: TGTGCCAGCAGTTTACGGCAGGGGGCGGATAGCAATCAGCCCCAGCATTTT; cdr3_aa: CASSLRQGADSNQPQHF
j_call: TRBJ1-1; clone_size: .; v_call: TRBV29-1; d_call: .; cdr3_nt: TGCAGCGTTACTAGGGGGATGAACACTGAAGCTTTCTTT; cdr3_aa: CSVTRGMNTEAFF